Listed here are 18 T cell receptor beta chains from one sample, sequenced in a study of T cells after yellow fever vaccination. Via MiXCR, TCRdb re-called the 5' RACE reads, giving one row per CDR3 protein. The data show about 360,000 distinct CDR3 sequences, with approximately 5.7% seen just once and approximately 15% held by the top ten. The sample in question was PBMCs, obtained 5 days after the yellow fever booster vaccination. The origin of the receptors is a man aged 25 to 40 who received the YFV17D yellow fever vaccine.

The chain combines TRBV20-1 with TRBJ2-6; D is unclear. Germline lookup yields CDR1 DFQATT and CDR2 SNEGSKA (reference sequence). This CDR3 is 15 amino acids long. The V end was cut by 0 bases, the J end by 0 bases, with 6 bases between. The CDR3 here is CSARDGSSGANVLTF. CDR3 in DNA: TGCAGTGCTAGAGATGGTAGCTCTGGGGCCAACGTCCTGACTTTC.

This chain uses TRBV7-2 with TRBJ2-2; TRBD1 agrees at 7 bases. The J segment lost 8 bases and the V segment lost 2 bases, leaving 8 bases of the junction unmatched. CDR1 SGHTA and CDR2 FQGNSA come from the germline V gene. CDR3 length equals 15 residues. CDR3 DNA sequence: TGTGCCAGCAGCTTAACGGGGACAGTTCAAGGGGAGCTGTTTTTT. This translates into CASSLTGTVQGELFF.

This clonotype was counted ten times or more. The genes are TRBV12-3 or TRBV12-4 and TRBJ2-7; unclear D gene. The CDR3 length is 14 residues. Between the trimmed V and J ends, which lost 6 bases and 2 bases, there was a span of 14 bases. CDR3 coding DNA: TGTGCCAGCAGCCCTATTAGATACACCTACGAGCAGTACTTC. The encoded protein is CASSPIRYTYEQYF.

As to this clonotype: This could be a read error, since a much larger clone is one nucleotide away. The CDR3: CANPTELGSEQYF. The CDR3 DNA is TGCGCCAACCCTACAGAGTTGGGGAGCGAGCAGTACTTC. The V gene is TRBV5-1, the J gene TRBJ2-7; possibly TRBD2 for D (5 bases). CDR1 and CDR2 from the germline V gene are SGHRS and YFSETQ. V dropped 9 bases and J dropped 6 bases, with 19 bases sitting between them. The CDR3 is made up of 13 amino acids.

This clonotype has just a few counts. V and J are TRBV20-1 and TRBJ2-7; TRBD2 matches 7 bases. V lost 5 bases to trimming and J lost 6 bases; unmatched junction nucleotides: 13. Germline CDR1 is DFQATT and CDR2 is SNEGSKA (reference sequence). This CDR3 is built from 14 residues. The CDR3 protein is CSADGLGGAFEQYF. CDR3 DNA sequence: TGCAGTGCTGATGGACTAGGTGGGGCGTTCGAGCAGTACTTC.

This clonotype was counted between two and nine times. Written as DNA, the CDR3 is TGCAGCGTTGGGGGGGGGACCGCCTACGAGCAGTACTTC. Translation gives CSVGGGTAYEQYF. The V call is TRBV29-1, the J call TRBJ2-7; the match to TRBD2 covers 7 bases. V shed 4 bases and J 2 bases; nucleotides not matched to a gene: 5. Germline CDR1 SQVTM, CDR2 ANQGSEA. This CDR3 contains 13 residues.

This clonotype came up many times. This chain connects TRBV9 to TRBJ2-2; 10 nucleotides agree with TRBD2. Germline loops: CDR1 SGDLS, CDR2 YYNGEE. Trimming cost V 5 bases and J 1 base; bases outside gene matches: 5. This CDR3 is 16 amino acids long. The CDR3 region is CASSYSGRRNTGELFF. CDR3 DNA: TGTGCCAGCAGTTATAGCGGGAGGCGGAACACCGGGGAGCTGTTTTTT.

In this sample, this clonotype turned up a few times. The rearrangement joins TRBV9 to TRBJ2-3; D unclear. Between the trimmed V and J ends, which lost 2 bases and 6 bases, there was a span of 10 bases. The V gene's germline CDR1 is SGDLS and CDR2 YYNGEE. This CDR3 is 13 amino acids long. This CDR3 reads CASSVSFRDTQYF. The CDR3 DNA reads as TGTGCCAGCAGCGTTTCTTTTAGGGATACGCAGTATTTT.

As for this clonotype: A junction boundary mismatches the germline segment, possibly from a read error. The chain links TRBV20-1 to TRBJ1-4; perhaps TRBD1 as D (6 bases). The germline V gene has CDR1 DFQATT and CDR2 SNEGSKA (reference sequence). The CDR3 length is 15 residues. The CDR3 is CCARGLQGVGEKLFF. The CDR3 bases are TGCTGTGCTAGAGGCCTACAGGGAGTGGGGGAAAAACTGTTTTTT.

This clonotype appeared a few times. This chain links TRBV12-3 or TRBV12-4 with TRBJ2-7, with D hard to call. Trimming shortened V by 1 base and J by 6 bases, and 4 bases separated the two germline ends. The CDR3 contains 11 residues. The CDR3 sequence: CASSLVREQYF. The CDR3 DNA is TGTGCCAGCAGTTTAGTGCGCGAGCAGTACTTC.

In this sample, this clonotype turned up a few times. The chain has TRBV4-3 and TRBJ2-1; 7 bases match TRBD2. The V segment lost 3 bases and the J segment 1 base; nucleotides outside the gene matches: 3. In germline, CDR1 is LGHNA, CDR2 YSLEER. CDR3 length equals 15 residues. The CDR3 coding sequence is TGCGCCAGCAGCCATCTACTAGCGTCCTACAATGAGCAGTTCTTC. Translated: CASSHLLASYNEQFF.

This clonotype was seen once. The junction and the germline gene differ at one end; a read error may be behind it. Here the CDR3 reads CASSPSTGTASYVQYF. The CDR3, as DNA: TGTGCCAGCAGCCCTTCCACCGGGACAGCGTCCTACGTGCAGTACTTC. The chain carries TRBV12-3 or TRBV12-4 and TRBJ2-7; TRBD1 aligns across 7 bases. This CDR3 has 16 residues.

In this sample, this clonotype turned up a few times. The chain has TRBV4-3 and TRBJ1-4; D not resolved. Trimming cost V 0 bases and J 0 bases, with 14 bases left between them. Germline lookup yields CDR1 LGHNA and CDR2 YSLEER. This CDR3 contains 18 residues. Here the CDR3 reads CASSQEVPGQATNEKLFF. The DNA of the CDR3 is TGCGCCAGCAGCCAAGAAGTTCCTGGCCAGGCAACTAATGAAAAACTGTTTTTT.

This clonotype was counted a few times. The chain recombines TRBV7-6 with TRBJ2-2; 14 positions match TRBD2. Germline V gene lookup returns CDR1 SGHVS and CDR2 FNYEAQ. The CDR3 is made up of 20 amino acids. V lost 1 base, J lost 0 bases, and 7 bases stayed unmatched. CDR3 sequence (DNA): TGTGCCAGCAGCTTAGGCCCCGGGACTAGCGGGAGACCGAACACCGGGGAGCTGTTTTTT. Encoded protein: CASSLGPGTSGRPNTGELFF.

This clonotype has a handful of counts. This chain joins TRBV5-1 and TRBJ2-1; TRBD2 aligns across 13 bases. CDR1 and CDR2 from the germline V gene are SGHRS and YFSETQ. With V trimmed by 2 bases and J by 5 bases, 7 bases remained unmatched. CDR3 size: 17 residues. CDR3 sequence: CASSLTPTSGRHNEQFF. The CDR3 nucleotides read TGCGCCAGCAGCTTAACTCCGACTAGCGGGAGGCACAATGAGCAGTTCTTC.

This clonotype was counted a few times. The V call is TRBV7-8, the J call TRBJ1-6, with a weak D call TRBD1 (6 bases). The CDR3 covers 14 residues. Trimming took off 2 bases at V and 7 bases at J, with 9 bases between the two ends. In germline, CDR1 is SGHVS, CDR2 FQNEAQ. The CDR3 protein is CASSLQGRNSPLHF. The CDR3 region has the DNA TGTGCCAGCAGCTTACAGGGGAGAAATTCACCCCTCCACTTT.

This clonotype was recorded a few times. This chain uses TRBV27 with TRBJ1-5; D remains unclear. CDR1 and CDR2 (germline): MNHEY, SMNVEV (reference sequence). V gave up 11 bases and J gave up 9 bases, with 5 bases separating them. The CDR3 is made up of 8 amino acids. CDR3 in DNA: TGTGCCCGGGGGCCCCAGCATTTT. It is translated as CARGPQHF.

The chain carries TRBV5-1 and TRBJ1-2, with 10 nucleotides matching TRBD1. The ends lost 4 bases at V and 8 bases at J; junction bases unmatched: 8. The CDR3 has 14 residues. The germline CDR1 and CDR2 sequences are SGHRS and YFSETQ. The CDR3 DNA reads TGCGCCAGCAGCAGCCCCGGGACAGGGGAAGGCTACACCTTC. This translates into CASSSPGTGEGYTF.